This record concerns one TCR beta chain sequence. No cognate antigen has been identified for it. At one boundary the junction diverges from the germline segment, which might be a read error. This entry is derived from a study of shared clonotypes between healthy human individuals (dated by TCRdb to the early 2020s). Context from the whole study: A couple of women and a few men aged 18 to 49 years were included in the cohort. For each donor, three plates each were used for CD4 naive and CD4 memory, two plates were used for CD8 naive, and one plate was used for CD8 memory. To estimate repertoire size and how much clonotype sharing occurs between individuals, the study deeply sequenced the blood TCR repertoires of about five healthy adults. Libraries were prepared and TCR repertoires were sequenced by different laboratories using diverse techniques, in order to increase sequencing depth and limit assay-specific biases. Leukapheresis yielded between about 0.8 and 8.9 billion PBMCs per donor.

Using the deep immunoSEQ assay, multiplex PCR amplified TCR CDR3 regions from genomic DNA. Extracted genomic DNA from each cell subset was distributed evenly across all wells of several immunoSEQ 96-well plates, and each plate was treated as a replicate. Each replicate PCR for sorted subsets received about 180 ng genomic DNA, equal to 30,000 or so T cell genomes. The purified libraries were quantified using a Qubit 3.0 fluorometer, sized with a Bioanalyzer 2100, and then quantified again using the KAPA Library Quantification kit. A separate single-read 150-cycle Illumina NextSeq 550 flow cell was used to sequence each immunoSEQ 96-well plate. Regarding the original processing steps: Because the immunoSEQ output held only junctional sequences and lacked quality scores, the filtering could not match the filtering applied to full-length reads. To assign V/J genes and CDR3, sequences were annotated using PyIR, a Python wrapper for IgBLAST v1.9, with IMGT germline references. Reads were filtered out if the reads had weak V/J assignments (E-value above 1e-6), no CDR3, stop codons, out-of-frame junctions, or ambiguous translated residues. V3J clonotypes were defined as sequences sharing an identical inferred V gene, J gene, and CDR3 amino acid sequence. Percentage overlap between repertoires was computed as shared unique clonotypes divided by the size of the smaller repertoire. Three approaches were used to assess repertoire richness: RTK rarefaction, the Chao1 estimator, and Recon v2.1 estimates of unobserved clonotypes. Generation probabilities were computed with OLGA for all TCRbeta clonotypes obtained by the gDNA method from several donors. TCRdb limited this immuneACCESS table to in-frame rearrangements with V and J called. A share of clones is missing; checked studies link under half to unresolved V genes, and the rest is unexplained. V, J and clone size are those of that table, while D and trimming were read from the DNA. The sample table lists about 2.1 million clones, about 94% of them with a count of one. In total, the top ten clones hold over 1.5% of the sample.

For the CD8 naive samples, CD45RO-negative cells were positively selected for CCR7, yielding a CD45RA+CCR7+ population from which TemRA cells were excluded. The donors were healthy, HIV-negative adults who had no recently reported acute infections or vaccinations. Only Caucasian adults living in Nashville, Tennessee, USA were represented among the donors. Blood was obtained by leukapheresis, after which PBMCs were separated by Ficoll-Histopaque density gradient centrifugation and cryopreserved in liquid nitrogen vapor phase. Analytical flow cytometry was used to check the purity and quantity of each magnetically sorted T cell population. Each sorted fraction had its genomic DNA isolated and then quantified by UV absorbance on a Nanodrop 2000c. Reading the germline V gene (reference sequence) gives CDR1 LNHDA and CDR2 SQIVND. The CDR3 covers 16 residues, taking in both the cysteine and the phenylalanine. The DNA shown is the 48-base CDR3, in frame from base 1.

Study-level results and caveats: Rarefaction of sorted-subset datasets indicated incomplete sequencing despite the large sequencing depth. Higher generation probabilities were observed for clonotypes shared by all four sorted-subset donors than for non-shared clonotypes. Because the study included only a small number of donors, the genetic and exposure-history diversity represented was limited. Based on pairwise subsampling, the degree of clonotype sharing among donors was expected to be affected by sequencing depth. Approximately 5% of naive CD4, 3.5% of naive CD8, approximately 2.2% of memory CD4, and over 0.35% of memory CD8 clonotypes were shared across a handful of donors. Estimated clonotype richness was generally larger for naive than for memory subsets. Sampling was limited to blood, and TCR repertoires in tissue likely differ from TCR repertoires in blood.

This chain is built from TRBV19 and TRBJ1-1, with TRBD1 tentatively as D gene (5 bases match). The sequence was obtained from a man aged 18 to 29 in good health. Some clones in this sample may be carry-over from other donors' samples. The sample was naive CD8+ T cells from PBMCs. This specimen's cell subset or site label, per the study, means: CD45RA+CCR7+. The DNA sequence is TGTGCCAGTAGTATGGGGGACCTTCCCGAGAACGCTGAAGCTTTCTTT. Translation gives CASSMGDLPENAEAFF.